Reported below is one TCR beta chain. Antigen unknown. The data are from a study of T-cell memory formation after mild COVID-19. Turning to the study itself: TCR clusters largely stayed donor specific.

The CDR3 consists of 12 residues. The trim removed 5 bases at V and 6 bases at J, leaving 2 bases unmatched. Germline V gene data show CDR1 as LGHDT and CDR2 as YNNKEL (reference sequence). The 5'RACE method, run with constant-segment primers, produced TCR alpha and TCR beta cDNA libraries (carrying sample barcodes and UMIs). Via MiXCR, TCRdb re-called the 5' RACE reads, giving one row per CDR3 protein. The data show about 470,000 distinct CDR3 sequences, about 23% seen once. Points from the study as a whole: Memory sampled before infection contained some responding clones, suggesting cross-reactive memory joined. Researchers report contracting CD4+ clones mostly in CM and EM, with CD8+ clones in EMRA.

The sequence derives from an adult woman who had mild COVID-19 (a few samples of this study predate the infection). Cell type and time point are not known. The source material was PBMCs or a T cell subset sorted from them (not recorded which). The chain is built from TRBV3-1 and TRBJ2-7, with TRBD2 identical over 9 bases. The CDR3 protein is CASSEREVEQYF. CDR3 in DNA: TGTGCCAGCAGCGAGCGGGAGGTCGAGCAGTACTTC.